The 5 T cell receptor beta chains presented below share a single source sample, sequenced in a study of cytotoxic CD8 clonotypes in ibrutinib-treated CLL listed by TCRdb under 2021. To prepare the library, the immunoSEQ multiplex PCR assay was applied. Imported from immuneACCESS, the table was reduced by TCRdb to in-frame sequences with V and J called. These copies leave out some clones; in studies compared against another copy, an unresolved V gene accounts for under half, and the cause of the remainder is not known. This sample gives about 160,000 clones in total; 81% of them show up just once. Of the sample, approximately 2% falls within the top ten clones. In the paper's terms, the time point label means: 12 months on ibrutinib. The material was PBMCs, obtained after 12 months of ibrutinib treatment. These TCRs come from a human donor with chronic lymphocytic leukemia.

This chain joins TRBV15 and TRBJ1-6, with D possibly TRBD1 on 6 matching bases. Germline CDR1 and CDR2: LNHNV and YYDKDF (reference sequence). There are 15 residues in the CDR3. V was cut by 8 bases and J by 6 bases, with 17 bases left in between. CDR3 in amino acids: CATSEIGGRNSPLHF. In DNA form, the CDR3 reads TGTGCCACCTCAGAAATTGGGGGGCGTAATTCACCCCTCCACTTT.

This clone was detected a few times. The V and J genes are TRBV29-1 and TRBJ2-3, with 10 bases aligning to TRBD2. Germline V gives CDR1 SQVTM, CDR2 ANQGSEA. The CDR3 runs to 13 residues. V lost 4 bases, J lost 7 bases, and 5 bases stayed unmatched. This CDR3 reads CSVGQREGNTQYF. The CDR3 coding sequence is TGCAGCGTTGGTCAGCGGGAGGGAAATACGCAGTATTTT.

The chain carries TRBV4-1 and TRBJ1-6; no clear D gene. The CDR3 extends over 17 amino acids. V lost 0 bases and J 14 bases, leaving 23 bases between the germline ends. Germline-derived CDR1 and CDR2 are MGHRA and YSYEKL. In DNA form, the CDR3 reads TGCGCCAGCAGCCAAGACGTTTTGACCCGGGAGGGTAAGTCCCTCCACTTT. It codes for CASSQDVLTREGKSLHF.

This clone was counted many times. The CDR3 region has the DNA TGTGCCAGCAGCACACCCGACAGGACTAATGAAAAACTGTTTTTT. Residues: CASSTPDRTNEKLFF. This rearrangement joins TRBV7-7 to TRBJ1-4, with D possibly matching TRBD1 (6 bases). The germline gives CDR1 SSHAT, CDR2 FNYEAQ (reference sequence). This CDR3 comprises 15 residues. V dropped 5 bases and J dropped 2 bases, with 12 bases sitting between them.

This clone was picked up one time. J is TRBJ2-3 and V is TRBV6-5, with D hard to call. The V and J ends lost 0 bases and 6 bases respectively, with 16 bases between them. The CDR3 sequence is 16 residues long. Germline V gives CDR1 MNHEY, CDR2 SVGAGI. In DNA, the CDR3 is TGTGCCAGCAGTTACTCAGCAAAGGGCCAAGTGGATACGCAGTATTTT. Protein sequence: CASSYSAKGQVDTQYF.